This TCR beta chain originates from a study of T cells in Graves' hyperthyroidism and ophthalmopathy. Clinicians diagnosed patients from clinical symptoms, serum thyroxine and TRAb, thyroid ultrasound and orbital computed tomography. RNA transcripts served as the template for amplifying TCR beta CDR3 regions. An initial round of RT-PCR targeting the TCR CDR3 relied on the HTBI primer set. TCRdb itself ran the multiplex PCR reads through MiXCR, one entry per CDR3 protein. Here the sample spans about 510,000 distinct CDR3 sequences, around 15% being singletons. Deletions cut 1 base from V and 4 bases from J, with 13 bases between. This CDR3 has 14 amino acids. Germline values: CDR1 GTSNPN, CDR2 SVGIG (reference sequence).

Sample: blood. This receptor was obtained from a woman between 40 and 55 years old with Graves' hyperthyroidism. V is TRBV30 and J is TRBJ2-5, with D possibly TRBD2 on 6 matching bases. CDR3 sequence: CAWSAGLSGETQYF. The CDR3 DNA reads as TGTGCCTGGAGTGCGGGACTCAGTGGAGAGACCCAGTACTTC.